The 14 T cell receptor beta chains in this list originate from one sample, sequenced in a study of blood T cell repertoires in COVID-19. The method was immunoSEQ multiplex PCR; TCRdb's version includes in-frame clones alone and lacks a portion of them. The data show a few hundred thousand clones, around 86% seen once. Sequenced sample: peripheral blood. The receptor set was obtained from a human donor in a cohort sampled during active COVID-19.

The rearrangement joins TRBV2 to TRBJ1-1; D ambiguous. Trimming shortened V by 6 bases and J by 0 bases, and 11 bases separated the two germline ends. The CDR3 consists of 14 residues. In germline, CDR1 is SNHLY, CDR2 FYNNEI. The CDR3 spells CASRRTFMNTEAFF. DNA for the CDR3: TGTGCCAGCAGACGGACTTTCATGAACACTGAAGCTTTCTTT.

On this clone itself: Other DNA variants within this sample encode the same CDR3. The chain combines TRBV9 with TRBJ1-3, with D hard to call. From germline, CDR1 is SGDLS and CDR2 YYNGEE. This CDR3 contains 14 residues. The V and J ends lost 0 bases and 2 bases respectively, with 6 bases between them. DNA for the CDR3: TGTGCCAGCAGCGTAGGAGGAGCTGGAAACACCATATATTTT. Protein: CASSVGGAGNTIYF.

The chain uses TRBV18 and TRBJ1-1, with no clear D. The V end lost 3 bases, the J end lost 1 base, and 3 bases lay between the germline ends. In germline, CDR1 is KGHSH, CDR2 LQKENI. The CDR3 totals 12 residues. CDR3 sequence (DNA): TGTGCCAGCTCACCCCAGAACACTGAAGCTTTCTTT. Protein sequence: CASSPQNTEAFF.

The V call is TRBV19, the J call TRBJ2-1; 7 nucleotides match TRBD2. The ends lost 0 bases at V and 8 bases at J; junction bases unmatched: 13. This CDR3 spans 17 amino acids. Germline V gene lookup returns CDR1 LNHDA and CDR2 SQIVND (reference sequence). Written as DNA, the CDR3 is TGTGCCAGTAGTATAGATAAATTGGGGGGGGGAGTTGATGAGCAGTTCTTC. Protein: CASSIDKLGGGVDEQFF.

The rearrangement links TRBV13 to TRBJ1-1, with D possibly being TRBD1 (5 bases). Germline V CDR1 and CDR2: PRHDT, FYEKMQ (reference sequence). V lost 5 bases, J lost 2 bases, and 12 bases lay in between. The CDR3 is made up of 14 amino acids. CDR3: CASSMTERNTEAFF. The CDR3 DNA reads TGTGCCAGCAGCATGACAGAACGAAACACTGAAGCTTTCTTT.

V gene TRBV6-2 or TRBV6-3 combines with J gene TRBJ2-1; the match to TRBD1 covers 7 bases. Germline-derived CDR1 and CDR2 are MNHEY and SVGEGT. The J segment lost 2 bases and the V segment lost 2 bases, leaving 3 bases of the junction unmatched. The CDR3 has 15 amino acids. The DNA for the CDR3 is TGTGCCAGCAGTTACATCGGGACAGCCTACAATGAGCAGTTCTTC. Translated, it gives CASSYIGTAYNEQFF.

The chain employs TRBV23-1 and TRBJ1-5, with 8 nucleotides matching TRBD1. TRBV23-1 is an open reading frame whose function is uncertain. The CDR3 consists of 16 residues. V gave up 3 bases and J gave up 6 bases; unmatched junction bases: 10. The CDR3 spells CASSHRTGRPFQPQHF. The CDR3 DNA is TGCGCCAGCAGTCATCGGACAGGGCGTCCGTTTCAGCCCCAGCATTTT.

The chain joins TRBV7-9 to TRBJ1-1; the match to TRBD1 covers 9 bases. Trimming cost V 5 bases and J 4 bases; bases outside gene matches: 2. The CDR3 totals 13 residues. Germline loops: CDR1 SEHNR, CDR2 FQNEAQ (reference sequence). For the CDR3, the DNA is TGTGCCAGCAGCGCACAGGGGGCCACTGAAGCTTTCTTT. Translation: CASSAQGATEAFF.

As concerns this clone: Other DNA sequences in the sample encode the same CDR3. The chain combines TRBV6-5 with TRBJ2-2; D is undetermined. Per germline, CDR1 MNHEY and CDR2 SVGAGI. CDR3 length: 14 amino acids. The V end was cut by 5 bases, the J end by 0 bases, with 7 bases between. The CDR3 nucleotides read TGTGCCAGCAGTCGCGGAACGAACACCGGGGAGCTGTTTTTT. It yields the protein CASSRGTNTGELFF.

The chain joins TRBV5-1 to TRBJ1-2; no clear D gene. This CDR3 comprises 12 residues. Between the trimmed V and J ends, which lost 0 bases and 6 bases, there was a span of 6 bases. Germline V CDR1 and CDR2: SGHRS, YFSETQ. The CDR3, as DNA: TGCGCCAGCAGCTTGGGTCGAGATGGCTACACCTTC. Translated, it gives CASSLGRDGYTF.

This clone was recorded only once. The genes are TRBV30 and TRBJ2-7, with TRBD2 as a possible D gene (5 bases). Germline assignment: CDR1 GTSNPN and CDR2 SVGIG (reference sequence). The V end lost 1 base, the J end lost 3 bases, and 16 bases lay between the germline ends. The CDR3 is 15 residues long. Here the CDR3 DNA reads TGTGCCTGGAGTGAAAGCTCTAGCTCCTACTACGAGCAGTACTTC. It is translated as CAWSESSSSYYEQYF.

The gene calls are TRBV6-5 and TRBJ1-1; 7 bases line up with TRBD1. Unmatched junction bases numbered 5, after V lost 0 bases and J lost 4 bases. This CDR3 has 15 residues. The germline gives CDR1 MNHEY, CDR2 SVGAGI. CDR3 bases: TGTGCCAGCAGTTACTCTTGGCAGGGGGGCACTGAAGCTTTCTTT. Translation: CASSYSWQGGTEAFF.

The gene calls are TRBV7-9 and TRBJ2-7, with D possibly TRBD1 on 6 matching bases. V was clipped by 1 base and J by 2 bases, with 6 bases between them. Germline V CDR1 and CDR2: SEHNR, FQNEAQ (reference sequence). The CDR3 covers 13 residues. The CDR3: CASSLGDTYEQYF. CDR3 bases: TGTGCCAGCAGCTTAGGGGACACCTACGAGCAGTACTTC.

The chain links TRBV28 to TRBJ1-3, with D hard to call. Germline V gives CDR1 MDHEN, CDR2 SYDVKM. The V and J ends lost 6 bases and 4 bases respectively, with 19 bases between them. This CDR3 is 16 amino acids long. DNA of the CDR3: TGTGCCAGCAGCCCGATATCCGGGGAAGAAGGAAACACCATATATTTT. Protein product: CASSPISGEEGNTIYF.